The clone carrying this TCR beta chain has a single count. Run at survey level, the immunoSEQ assay was version v3.0. The assay was immunoSEQ multiplex PCR, and TCRdb's table has in-frame clones only and misses some. This repertoire shows around 15,000 clones, approximately 90% found once; its top ten account for about 12%. There are 11 residues in the CDR3. Trimming left V 2 bases short and J 12 bases short, with 10 bases between. Germline CDR1 is MNHEY and CDR2 is SMNVEV (reference sequence). The entry originates in a study of long-term antiretroviral therapy in people with HIV. The sample in question was unsorted PBMCs, obtained 6.9 years after starting antiretroviral therapy. This TCR was recovered from a man aged 45-65 years with HIV. This chain uses TRBV27 with TRBJ1-1; D possibly corresponds to TRBD1 (5 bases). The DNA for the CDR3 is TGTGCCAGCAGTTTAGGGGCCTTGACTTTCTTT. Its protein product is CASSLGALTFF.